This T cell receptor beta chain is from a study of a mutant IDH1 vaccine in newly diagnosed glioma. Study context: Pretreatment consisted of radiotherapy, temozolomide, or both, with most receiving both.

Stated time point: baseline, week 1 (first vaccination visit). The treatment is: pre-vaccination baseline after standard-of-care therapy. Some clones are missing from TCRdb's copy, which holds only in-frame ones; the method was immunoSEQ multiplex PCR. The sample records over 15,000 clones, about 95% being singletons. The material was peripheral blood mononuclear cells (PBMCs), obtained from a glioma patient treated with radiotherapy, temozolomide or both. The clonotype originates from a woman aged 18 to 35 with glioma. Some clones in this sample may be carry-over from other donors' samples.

For the CDR3, the DNA is TGCGCCAGCAGCCAAGGATGGACCCCCGGCGAAGGGGGGGTTCAAGAGACCCAGTACTTC. Its translation: CASSQGWTPGEGGVQETQYF. The chain employs TRBV4-1 and TRBJ2-5, with a tentative D call TRBD2 (7 bases). CDR3 length: 20 residues. The germline gives CDR1 MGHRA, CDR2 YSYEKL. Trimming removed 1 base from V and 2 bases from J, with 26 bases in between.